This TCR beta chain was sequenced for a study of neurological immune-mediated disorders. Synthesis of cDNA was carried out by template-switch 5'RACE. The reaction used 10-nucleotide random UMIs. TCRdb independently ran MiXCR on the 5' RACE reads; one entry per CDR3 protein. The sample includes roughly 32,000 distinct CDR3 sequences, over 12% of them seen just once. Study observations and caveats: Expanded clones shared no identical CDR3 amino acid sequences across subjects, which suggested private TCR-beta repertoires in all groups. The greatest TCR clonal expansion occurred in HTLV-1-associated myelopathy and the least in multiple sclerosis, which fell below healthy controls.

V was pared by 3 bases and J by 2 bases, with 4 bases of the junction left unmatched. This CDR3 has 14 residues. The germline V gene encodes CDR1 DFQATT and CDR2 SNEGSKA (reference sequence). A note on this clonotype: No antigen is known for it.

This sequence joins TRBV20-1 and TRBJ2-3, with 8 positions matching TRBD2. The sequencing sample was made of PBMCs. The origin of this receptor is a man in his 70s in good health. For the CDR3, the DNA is TGCAGTGCTAGTTCTAGCGGGTTCACAGATACGCAGTATTTT. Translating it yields CSASSSGFTDTQYF.